The present entry profiles one T cell receptor (beta chain) with its context. Its antigen is unknown. The record originates from a study of blood T cells in healthy people across ages. Primers used in a second PCR of roughly 6 to 12 cycles were a sample-barcoded 5' primer and a J-beta primer mix. TCRdb itself ran the 5' RACE reads through MiXCR, one entry per CDR3 protein. The repertoire includes fewer than 950,000 distinct CDR3 sequences, about 37% of them detected once, and roughly 13% sits in the top ten. Study conclusions and caveats: Among long-lived donors, naive CD4+ cells were more numerous and diversity higher than in aged donors. A roughly linear age-dependent decrease characterized TCR beta diversity per million T cells. Naive T cell percentage strongly correlated with TCR beta diversity.

This CDR3 comprises 15 residues. Germline V gene data show CDR1 as SGHAT and CDR2 as FQNNGV. The V call is TRBV11-2, the J call TRBJ2-4; D possibly corresponds to TRBD2 (6 bases). The end of the DNA is better explained by TRBJ2-5, so the J call may be wrong. The sequenced sample was blood. This clonotype was sampled from a man younger than 30 in good health. This chain's CDR3 is CASSVPRGTQETQYF. The CDR3 bases are TGTGCCAGCAGCGTTCCCCGGGGGACCCAAGAGACCCAGTACTTC.